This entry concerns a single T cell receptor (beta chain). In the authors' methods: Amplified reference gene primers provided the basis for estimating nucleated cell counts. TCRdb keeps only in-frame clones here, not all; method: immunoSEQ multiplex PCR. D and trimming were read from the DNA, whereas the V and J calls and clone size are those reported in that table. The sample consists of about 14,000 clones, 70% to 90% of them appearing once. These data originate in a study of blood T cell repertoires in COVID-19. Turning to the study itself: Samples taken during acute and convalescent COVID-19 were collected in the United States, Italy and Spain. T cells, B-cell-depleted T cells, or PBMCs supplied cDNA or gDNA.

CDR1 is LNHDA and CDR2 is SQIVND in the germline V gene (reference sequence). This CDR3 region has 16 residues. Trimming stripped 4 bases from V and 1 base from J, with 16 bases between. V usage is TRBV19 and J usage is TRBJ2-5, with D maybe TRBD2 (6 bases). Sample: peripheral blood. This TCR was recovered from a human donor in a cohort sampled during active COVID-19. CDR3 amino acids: CASSTSPLAAQETQYF. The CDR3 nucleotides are TGTGCCAGTAGTACCTCCCCATTAGCGGCCCAAGAGACCCAGTACTTC.